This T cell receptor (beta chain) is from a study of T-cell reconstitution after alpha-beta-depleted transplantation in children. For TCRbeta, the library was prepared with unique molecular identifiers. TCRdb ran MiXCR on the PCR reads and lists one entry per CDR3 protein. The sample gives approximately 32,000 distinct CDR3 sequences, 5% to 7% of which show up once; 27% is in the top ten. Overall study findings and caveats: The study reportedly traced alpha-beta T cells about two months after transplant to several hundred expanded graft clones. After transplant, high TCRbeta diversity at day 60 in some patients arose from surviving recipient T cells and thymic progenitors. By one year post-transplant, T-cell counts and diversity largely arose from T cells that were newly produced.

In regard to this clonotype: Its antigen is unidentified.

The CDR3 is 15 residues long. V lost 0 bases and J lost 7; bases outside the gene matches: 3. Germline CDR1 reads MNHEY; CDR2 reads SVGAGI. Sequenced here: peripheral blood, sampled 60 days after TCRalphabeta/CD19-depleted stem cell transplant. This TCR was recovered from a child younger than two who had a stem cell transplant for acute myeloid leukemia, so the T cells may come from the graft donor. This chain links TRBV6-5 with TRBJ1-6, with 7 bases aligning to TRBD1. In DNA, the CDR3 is TGTGCCAGCAGTTACTCGTACAGGGGAAATTCACCCCTCCACTTT. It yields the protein CASSYSYRGNSPLHF.